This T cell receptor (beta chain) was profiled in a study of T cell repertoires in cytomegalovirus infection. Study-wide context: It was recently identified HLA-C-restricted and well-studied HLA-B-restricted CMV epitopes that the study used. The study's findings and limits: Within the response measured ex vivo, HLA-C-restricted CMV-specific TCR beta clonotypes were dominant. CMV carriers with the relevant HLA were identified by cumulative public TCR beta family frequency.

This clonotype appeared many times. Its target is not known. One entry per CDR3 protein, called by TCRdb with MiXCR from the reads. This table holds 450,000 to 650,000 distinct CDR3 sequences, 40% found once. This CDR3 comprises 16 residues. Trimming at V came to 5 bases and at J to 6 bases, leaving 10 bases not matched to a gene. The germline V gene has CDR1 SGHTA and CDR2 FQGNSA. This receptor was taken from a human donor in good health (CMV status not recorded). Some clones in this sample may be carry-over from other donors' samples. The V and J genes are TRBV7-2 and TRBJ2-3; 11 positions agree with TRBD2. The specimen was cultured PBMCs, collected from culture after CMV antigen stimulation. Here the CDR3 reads CASSIGGTSGGDTQYF. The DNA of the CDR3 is TGTGCCAGCAGCATAGGTGGGACTAGCGGAGGGGATACGCAGTATTTT.